In its sample, the clone carrying this T cell receptor beta chain was seen many times. Its specificity is not known. Germline V gene lookup returns CDR1 SGHTA and CDR2 FQGTGA. The V end was cut by 3 bases, the J end by 0 bases, with 14 bases between. This CDR3 is 17 amino acids long. This record comes from a study of T cells after yellow fever vaccination. As for the study in general: Preparation used SMART-Seq v4 Ultra Low Input for the low-cell-number fractions. Overall study results and limits: Weaker, the secondary response had a peak occurring faster, on day 5 versus 15. Among all clonotypes, a small share was observed in both CD4 and CD8 compartments.

TCR cDNA was made by 5'RACE template switching, adding a universal primer site and UMIs. A single record per CDR3 protein comes from TCRdb applying MiXCR to the 5' RACE reads. The repertoire holds 250,000 to 400,000 distinct CDR3 sequences, 3.5% to 5% seen once, with around 19% in the top ten. This rearrangement joins TRBV7-3 to TRBJ2-2; D may be TRBD2 (5 bases). This TCR derives from a man aged 18 to 29 who received the YFV17D yellow fever vaccine. Sequenced here: PBMCs, sampled 15 days after the yellow fever booster vaccination. The CDR3 DNA follows: TGTGCCAGCAGCTTTTTATGTTGGGGAGCGAACACCGGGGAGCTGTTTTTT. Its protein is CASSFLCWGANTGELFF. Variable domain in full (rest from reference TRBV7-3 and TRBJ2-2): GAGVSQTPSNKVTEKGKYVELRCDPISGHTALYWYRQSLGQGPEFLIYFQGTGAADDSGLPNDRFFAVRPEGSVSTLKIQRTERGDSAVYLCASSFLCWGANTGELFFGEGSRLTVL.